These 16 T cell receptor beta chains originate from one sample sequenced in a study of cytomegalovirus exposure and HLA in healthy donors. 13 Jbeta primers and 60 Vbeta primers were used for the PCR. The repertoire was sequenced with immunoSEQ multiplex PCR; TCRdb's copy has only in-frame clones and lacks some. The sample carries fewer than 200,000 clones, around 80% recorded once. The source material was PBMCs. All receptors derive from a man in his forties or fifties in good health and CMV-seronegative.

The genes are TRBV19 and TRBJ1-2; D possibly corresponds to TRBD1 (6 bases). The V end lost 4 bases, the J end lost 7 bases, and 16 bases lay between the germline ends. The CDR3 extends over 14 amino acids. Germline values: CDR1 LNHDA, CDR2 SQIVND (reference sequence). CDR3 sequence: CASSTTGTYGGYTF. The CDR3 nucleotides are TGTGCCAGTAGTACCACCGGGACATACGGTGGCTACACCTTC.

V and J are TRBV5-1 and TRBJ2-5, with 9 bases lining up with TRBD2. Germline trimming cut 5 bases from V and 5 bases from J; bases unmatched to any gene: 10. Germline-derived CDR1 and CDR2 are SGHRS and YFSETQ. This CDR3 spans 15 amino acids. In DNA form, the CDR3 reads TGCGCCAGCAGATCCCAAACCGGACTAGCGGAGACCCAGTACTTC. This gives the protein CASRSQTGLAETQYF.

The chain has TRBV21-1 and TRBJ2-1; TRBD2 reflects the table's D call only, with no check against the DNA. TRBV21-1 is a known pseudogene. The CDR3 sequence is 18 residues long. The CDR3 is CASSKCRGLAVSYNEQFF. As DNA, the CDR3 is TGTGCCAGCAGCAAATGTCGGGGACTAGCGGTCTCCTACAATGAGCAGTTCTTC.

This clone was observed a few times. The chain recombines TRBV4-2 with TRBJ1-5; 7 bases map to TRBD1. V shed 2 bases, J shed 7 bases, and the junction held 11 bases outside the gene matches. The CDR3 totals 16 residues. Germline-derived CDR1 and CDR2 are LGHNA and YNFKEQ. The CDR3 sequence: CASSQTRQGRDQPQHF. DNA for the CDR3: TGTGCCAGCAGCCAAACTCGACAGGGTCGGGACCAGCCCCAGCATTTT.

This chain links TRBV25-1 with TRBJ1-1; D uncertain. This CDR3 contains 13 residues. The V end lost 11 bases, the J end lost 0 bases, and 13 bases lay between the germline ends. Germline CDR1 is MGHDK and CDR2 is SYGVNS. The CDR3 loop reads CAARGQMNTEAFF. Here the CDR3 DNA reads TGTGCCGCCCGAGGGCAAATGAACACTGAAGCTTTCTTT.

The chain employs TRBV27 and TRBJ1-5, with D perhaps matching TRBD1 (6 bases). The CDR3 is 13 amino acids. Germline CDR1 MNHEY, CDR2 SMNVEV (reference sequence). Trimming pared 5 bases from V and 6 bases from J, leaving 11 bases between. CDR3 amino acids: CASSIHRAQPQHF. The CDR3, as DNA: TGTGCCAGCAGTATACACAGGGCTCAGCCCCAGCATTTT.

The CDR3 spells CASGEGLEAFF. CDR3 DNA sequence: TGTGCCTCAGGGGAAGGGCTTGAAGCTTTCTTT. The J gene is TRBJ1-1, the V gene TRBV2; perhaps TRBD1 as D (6 bases). Trimming cost V 11 bases and J 7 bases, with 14 bases left between them. The CDR3 loop spans 11 amino acids. Germline V gene sequence: CDR1 SNHLY, CDR2 FYNNEI.

The chain carries TRBV5-1 and TRBJ2-1, with 12 bases lining up with TRBD2. The V segment lost 5 bases and the J segment 4 bases; nucleotides outside the gene matches: 7. The CDR3 runs 16 residues. Germline CDR1 SGHRS, CDR2 YFSETQ. The CDR3 region has the DNA TGCGCCAGCAGAAAAGGGACTAGCGGGTCATACAATGAGCAGTTCTTC. Amino acid sequence: CASRKGTSGSYNEQFF.

The chain recombines TRBV9 with TRBJ2-3; TRBD2 agrees at 9 bases. CDR1 SGDLS and CDR2 YYNGEE come from the germline V gene. The V segment lost 3 bases and the J segment 4 bases; nucleotides outside the gene matches: 6. CDR3 length: 15 amino acids. CDR3 nucleotide sequence: TGTGCCAGCAGCGCCGAGAGGACTAGCGCAGATACGCAGTATTTT. Translating gives CASSAERTSADTQYF. The full variable domain, completed using reference TRBV9 and TRBJ2-3, is DSGVTQTPKHLITATGQRVTLRCSPRSGDLSVYWYQQSLDQGLQFLIQYYNGEERAKGNILERFSAQQFPDLHSELNLSSLELGDSALYFCASSAERTSADTQYFGPGTRLTVL.

The CDR3, as DNA: TGTGCCAGCACCCTAAGGGACAGTGGGGAAAAACTGTTTTTT. This translates into CASTLRDSGEKLFF. The rearrangement links TRBV6-5 to TRBJ1-4; 7 nucleotides align to TRBD1. CDR3 size: 14 residues. Germline-derived CDR1 and CDR2 are MNHEY and SVGAGI. Unmatched junction bases numbered 10, after V lost 7 bases and J lost 8 bases.

The chain recombines TRBV18 with TRBJ1-3, with 8 bases that match TRBD1. Germline CDR1 is KGHSH and CDR2 is LQKENI. CDR3 size: 15 residues. V lost 6 bases to trimming and J lost 2 bases; unmatched junction nucleotides: 6. CDR3 DNA: TGTGCCAGCTCTCGCAGGGGGCAAACTGGAAACACCATATATTTT. It is translated as CASSRRGQTGNTIYF. Based on the CDR3 plus reference TRBV18 and TRBJ1-3, the full variable domain is NAGVMQNPRHLVRRRGQEARLRCSPMKGHSHVYWYRQLPEEGLKFMVYLQKENIIDESGMPKERFSAEFPKEGPSILRIQQVVRGDSAAYFCASSRRGQTGNTIYFGEGSWLTVV.

The chain couples TRBV21-1 to TRBJ2-1; TRBD2, the D gene given by the table, was not confirmed from the DNA. TRBV21-1 is listed as a pseudogene. This CDR3 is built from 15 residues. The CDR3, as DNA: TGTGCCAGCAGCGCCGGACTAGCGGGATACAATGAGCAGTTCTTC. It yields the protein CASSAGLAGYNEQFF.

In DNA, the CDR3 is TGCAGCGTACAAAAGCAGGGCCCTAACACCGGGGAGCTGTTTTTT. Its protein product is CSVQKQGPNTGELFF. The J gene is TRBJ2-2, the V gene TRBV29-1; D is perhaps TRBD1 (5 bases). The CDR3 has 15 amino acids. Germline V lookup: CDR1 SQVTM, CDR2 ANQGSEA. Trimming stripped 6 bases from V and 2 bases from J, with 16 bases between.

The V gene is TRBV21-1, the J gene TRBJ1-1; the D call in the table, TRBD1, was not verified against the DNA. TRBV21-1 is given as a pseudogene. This CDR3 spans 15 amino acids. The CDR3 loop is CASSNKTGLGTEAFF. In DNA form, the CDR3 reads TGTGCCAGCAGCAATAAGACAGGCCTCGGCACTGAAGCTTTCTTT.

The chain employs TRBV9 and TRBJ1-2; TRBD1 is a possible D gene (5 bases). CDR3 length: 17 amino acids. CDR1 is SGDLS and CDR2 is YYNGEE in the germline V gene. The V end lost 3 bases, the J end lost 2 bases, and 20 bases lay between the germline ends. CDR3 in DNA: TGTGCCAGCAGCGCCGTCGATGGGGCCGACGGGAACTATGGCTACACCTTC. This encodes CASSAVDGADGNYGYTF.

This chain connects TRBV7-2 to TRBJ1-5; 8 bases map to TRBD1. The CDR3 loop spans 14 amino acids. Looked up from germline, CDR1 is SGHTA and CDR2 is FQGNSA. The V and J ends lost 5 bases and 5 bases, in that order; junction bases with no gene match: 5. CDR3 sequence: CASSPGQGHQPQHF. CDR3 coding DNA: TGTGCCAGCAGCCCTGGACAGGGCCATCAGCCCCAGCATTTT.